This T cell receptor (beta chain) was recorded in a study of tumor-infiltrating lymphocytes in primary liver carcinoma. Total RNA (around 500 ng) served as template for TCR beta cDNA synthesis primed by a constant-region primer. Amplification in three nested multiplex PCR rounds with slightly modified ARM-PCR gave rise to TCR beta libraries. The opening two PCR rounds, approximately 10 cycles each, paired TRBV1-TRBV30 forward primers with a C-beta reverse primer. Via MiXCR, TCRdb re-called the multiplex PCR reads, giving one row per CDR3 protein. The sample consists of 180,000 or so distinct CDR3 sequences, about 60% of them appearing once. With regard to this clonotype: One junction end does not reproduce the germline sequence, and a read error may be involved.

Germline V gene data show CDR1 as SGHAT and CDR2 as FQNNGV. The CDR3 totals 17 residues. Germline DNA was also extracted, with blood RNA taken from unsorted whole blood. This sequence was found in a middle-aged man with primary liver carcinoma and hepatitis B virus infection. The sequenced sample was peripheral blood. The rearrangement joins TRBV11-2 to TRBJ2-2; 10 nucleotides align to TRBD2. CDR3 bases: TGTGCCAGCAGCTTAGTTGGGACTAGCGATGACACCGGGGAGCCGGTTTTT. Translated: CASSLVGTSDDTGEPVF.